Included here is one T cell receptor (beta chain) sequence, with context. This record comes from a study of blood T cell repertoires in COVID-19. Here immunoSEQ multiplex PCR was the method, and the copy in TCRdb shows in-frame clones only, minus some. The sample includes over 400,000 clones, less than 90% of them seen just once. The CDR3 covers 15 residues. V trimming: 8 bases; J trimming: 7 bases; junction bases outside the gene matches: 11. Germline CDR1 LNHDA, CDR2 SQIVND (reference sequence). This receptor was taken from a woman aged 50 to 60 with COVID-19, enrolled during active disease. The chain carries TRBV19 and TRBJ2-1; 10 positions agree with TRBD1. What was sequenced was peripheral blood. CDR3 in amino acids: CASGPDRGRRNEQFF. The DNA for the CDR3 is TGTGCCAGTGGACCCGACAGGGGGCGAAGAAATGAGCAGTTCTTC.